The 30 T cell receptor beta chains below all came from one sample that was sequenced in a study of immune heterogeneity within non-small cell lung tumors (dated by TCRdb to the late 2010s). TCRdb shows the sequencer as HiSeq X Ten. The TCR beta CDR3 region was amplified with a multiplex PCR system, in which a first round of around 10 cycles was run using 32 V-gene forward and 13 J-gene reverse primers. TCRdb itself trimmed the public reads at Q25 with fastp, ran MiXCR and retained productive beta chains. For every CDR3 protein sequence, its rows merge into one entry that carries the most common genes and DNA. Counted in this sample were about 22,000 distinct CDR3 sequences; about 25% of them appeared once. The ten largest clonotypes hold 3.7% of the sample. The TCR template was genomic DNA extracted from bulk tumor tissue, and around 610 ng of gDNA was amplified for each sample. During surgery, multiple biopsies were taken from each primary tumor and placed as far apart as possible within the tumor mass. The study cohort was described as untreated and was composed of newly diagnosed NSCLC cases undergoing curative surgery.

The sample was lung tumor tissue. The source is a middle-aged man with non-small cell lung cancer.

The table lists this clonotype with a few counts. The chain links TRBV3-1 to TRBJ1-5; unclear D gene. V lost 1 base, J lost 4 bases, and 8 bases lay in between. The CDR3 totals 14 residues. CDR1 LGHDT and CDR2 YNNKEL come from the germline V gene (reference sequence). The CDR3 loop reads CASSQASGNQPQHF. The CDR3 DNA reads TGTGCCAGCAGCCAAGCTTCGGGGAATCAGCCCCAGCATTTT.

This clonotype was seen many times. The rearrangement uses TRBV20-1 and TRBJ2-7; D remains ambiguous. Trimming pared 3 bases from V and 6 bases from J, leaving 9 bases between. The CDR3 totals 11 residues. Germline CDR1 is DFQATT and CDR2 is SNEGSKA (reference sequence). Here the CDR3 reads CSASDGLEQYF. DNA for the CDR3: TGCAGTGCTAGCGATGGGCTCGAGCAGTACTTC.

The chain's CDR3 is CASSPLAGGPGGAQYF. The CDR3 DNA is TGTGCCAGCAGTCCGTTAGCGGGAGGGCCTGGGGGGGCCCAGTACTTC. The chain links TRBV27 to TRBJ2-5; TRBD2 aligns across 11 bases. V dropped 5 bases and J dropped 9; count of bases not matched to a gene: 14. CDR1 is MNHEY, CDR2 SMNVEV, per germline (reference sequence). The CDR3 spans 16 residues.

This clonotype was counted many times. The V and J genes are TRBV2 and TRBJ2-4, with D possibly TRBD1 on 5 matching bases. Germline V gene data show CDR1 as SNHLY and CDR2 as FYNNEI. Trimming shortened V by 2 bases and J by 0 bases, and 11 bases separated the two germline ends. The CDR3 consists of 16 residues. DNA of the CDR3: TGTGCCAGCAGTGAATATGGACAAATAGCCAAAAACATTCAGTACTTC. Translation: CASSEYGQIAKNIQYF.

For this clonotype: This may stem from a read error, because a much larger clone lies one nucleotide away. This chain links TRBV10-3 with TRBJ2-7; no clear D. Germline CDR1 and CDR2: ENHRY and SYGVKD. CDR3 size: 14 residues. CDR3 bases: TGTGCCATCAGTGAGTCGAAGGTCTCCTACGAGCAGCACTTC. As protein: CAISESKVSYEQHF.

This clonotype was picked up a small number of times. The chain joins TRBV3-1 to TRBJ2-1, with D unresolved. From germline, CDR1 is LGHDT and CDR2 YNNKEL (reference sequence). CDR3 size: 14 residues. Trimming cost V 1 base and J 10 bases, with 14 bases left between them. The CDR3 DNA reads as TGTGCCAGCAGCCAAGTCGGTTCCTCCGGGGAGCAGTTCTTC. This translates into CASSQVGSSGEQFF.

This clonotype was seen ten or more times. The chain links TRBV20-1 to TRBJ2-1; 7 bases line up with TRBD2. Trimming removed 0 bases from V and 7 bases from J; junction bases left unmatched: 12. Germline CDR1 DFQATT, CDR2 SNEGSKA (reference sequence). The CDR3 covers 16 residues. This chain's CDR3 is CSARDGEGRVRNEQFF. CDR3 sequence (DNA): TGCAGTGCTAGAGATGGGGAGGGGCGGGTAAGGAATGAGCAGTTCTTC.

This clonotype has a count of ten or more. This sequence joins TRBV7-2 and TRBJ1-5; TRBD1 aligns across 9 bases. Trimming removed 6 bases from V and 2 bases from J; junction bases left unmatched: 8. Germline values: CDR1 SGHTA, CDR2 FQGNSA. This CDR3 has 16 amino acids. The CDR3 spells CASRPSGTGRNQPQHF. CDR3 bases: TGTGCCAGCAGACCCTCCGGGACAGGGCGCAATCAGCCCCAGCATTTT.

This clonotype has a count of ten or more. The chain is built from TRBV12-5 and TRBJ1-3; D is unresolved. V gave up 5 bases and J gave up 0 bases, with 8 bases separating them. This CDR3 has 14 residues. Per the germline V gene, CDR1 is LGHNT and CDR2 is FRNRAP. In DNA form, the CDR3 reads TGTGCTAGTGGTACGGGATTCTCTGGAAACACCATATATTTT. This encodes CASGTGFSGNTIYF. The entire variable domain, with the rest obtained from reference TRBV12-5 and TRBJ1-3, is as follows: DARVTQTPRHKVTEMGQEVTMRCQPILGHNTVFWYRQTMMQGLELLAYFRNRAPLDDSGMPKDRFSAEMPDATLATLKIQPSEPRDSAVYFCASGTGFSGNTIYFGEGSWLTVV.

On this clonotype itself: A much larger clone is a single base away; this may be a read error. The V and J genes are TRBV10-3 and TRBJ1-3; tentatively, D is TRBD1 (6 bases). Germline CDR1 and CDR2: ENHRY and SYGVKD. This CDR3 comprises 12 residues. In DNA form, the CDR3 reads TGTGACAGCCGGGACATCGGAAACACCATATATTTT. Translation: CDSRDIGNTIYF.

This clonotype showed up just a few times. The V gene is TRBV5-4, the J gene TRBJ1-3, with 8 bases aligning to TRBD1. Germline CDR1 reads SGHNT; CDR2 reads YYREEE (reference sequence). The CDR3 is made up of 15 amino acids. After removal of 4 bases from V and 3 bases from J, the junction contained 6 bases not matched to a gene. The CDR3 here is CASSVQGAGGNTIYF. CDR3 bases: TGTGCCAGCAGCGTGCAGGGGGCGGGTGGAAACACCATATATTTT. The entire variable domain, with the rest obtained from reference TRBV5-4 and TRBJ1-3, is as follows: ETGVTQSPTHLIKTRGQQVTLRCSSQSGHNTVSWYQQALGQGPQFIFQYYREEENGRGNFPPRFSGLQFPNYSSELNVNALELDDSALYLCASSVQGAGGNTIYFGEGSWLTVV.

The sample holds many counts of this clonotype. This chain connects TRBV4-1 to TRBJ2-1; D may be TRBD1 (5 bases). Germline V CDR1 and CDR2: MGHRA, YSYEKL. Trimming left V 0 bases short and J 0 bases short, with 12 bases between. The CDR3 totals 17 residues. The CDR3: CASSQEGTGSSYNEQFF. The CDR3 DNA sequence: TGCGCCAGCAGCCAAGAAGGTACAGGAAGCTCCTACAATGAGCAGTTCTTC.

The chain carries TRBV5-6 and TRBJ2-7, with 11 bases lining up with TRBD1. The trim removed 0 bases at V and 3 bases at J, leaving 2 bases unmatched. This CDR3 is 15 amino acids long. The germline V gene has CDR1 SGHDT and CDR2 YYEEEE. CDR3 bases: TGTGCCAGCAGCTTGGTCGGGACAGGGGGCTACGAGCAGTACTTC. It specifies CASSLVGTGGYEQYF.

A word on this clonotype: This sequence may be a read error, since a much larger clone differs from it by one base. This chain joins TRBV18 and TRBJ1-4; D uncertain. Germline loops: CDR1 KGHSH, CDR2 LQKENI. There are 15 residues in the CDR3. V was shortened by 3 bases and J by 6 bases, with 14 bases between the two germline ends. The CDR3 DNA sequence: TGTGCCAGCTCACCTCGTCGGGCAGATGATGAAAAACTGTTTTTT. This gives the protein CASSPRRADDEKLFF.

This clonotype qualifies as medium-sized (0.01 to 0.1%). The chain recombines TRBV28 with TRBJ2-1, with D perhaps matching TRBD1 or TRBD2 (5 bases each). Trimming shortened V by 6 bases and J by 6 bases, and 18 bases separated the two germline ends. Germline V gives CDR1 MDHEN, CDR2 SYDVKM. The CDR3 length is 15 residues. CDR3 region: CASSHRDRTFNEQFF. The CDR3 nucleotides read TGTGCCAGCAGCCACCGGGACCGGACCTTCAATGAGCAGTTCTTC.

About this clonotype: Since a much larger clone is just one base distant, this may be a read error. The chain recombines TRBV4-2 with TRBJ1-2; maybe TRBD1 (5 bases). The V and J ends lost 3 bases and 0 bases respectively, with 11 bases between them. This CDR3 has 15 amino acids. Germline V lookup: CDR1 LGHNA, CDR2 YNFKEQ. The CDR3 DNA sequence: TGTGCCAGCAGCCAGAACAGGATATCTAACTATGGCTACACCTTC. Its translation: CASSQNRISNYGYTF.

V is TRBV19 and J is TRBJ2-2, with unresolved D. Germline V gene data show CDR1 as LNHDA and CDR2 as SQIVND (reference sequence). With 6 bases removed from V and 5 bases from J, the gap between germline ends came to 10 bases. This CDR3 is 13 amino acids long. CDR3 protein: CASRPFNTGELFF. In DNA form, the CDR3 reads TGTGCCAGTAGACCGTTTAATACCGGGGAGCTGTTTTTT.

In regard to this clonotype: Its ends do not fully match the called genes, so a read error is possible. V and J are TRBV6-1 and TRBJ1-1; TRBD1 matches 7 bases. From germline, CDR1 is MNHNS and CDR2 SASEGT. This CDR3 has 16 residues. The CDR3 DNA sequence: TGTGTCAGCAGTAGGAGACAGGGAGTTACTATGTCTGAAGCTTTCTTT. It yields the protein CVSSRRQGVTMSEAFF.

The chain joins TRBV7-6 to TRBJ1-3; no reliable D call. Trimming took off 1 base at V and 0 bases at J, with 22 bases between the two ends. CDR1 and CDR2 (germline): SGHVS, FNYEAQ. CDR3 length equals 20 residues. The CDR3 sequence: CASSLVTRLTDLDSGNTIYF. The CDR3 nucleotides are TGTGCCAGCAGCTTAGTTACCCGCCTGACGGATCTTGACTCTGGAAACACCATATATTTT.

By share of the sample, this clonotype is medium-sized. CDR3 in amino acids: CASSEGGYEQYF. The CDR3, as DNA: TGTGCCAGCAGTGAAGGAGGGTACGAGCAGTACTTC. The chain links TRBV6-1 to TRBJ2-7; D might be TRBD2 (5 bases). V was trimmed by 1 base and J by 4 bases, leaving 5 bases between them. CDR1 and CDR2 from the germline V gene are MNHNS and SASEGT. The CDR3 contains 12 residues.

This clonotype has only a few counts. The chain combines TRBV7-8 with TRBJ2-1, with 8 bases fitting TRBD2. The CDR3 is 15 amino acids. Germline V gene data show CDR1 as SGHVS and CDR2 as FQNEAQ. V trimming: 6 bases; J trimming: 10 bases; junction bases outside the gene matches: 14. The CDR3 DNA follows: TGTGCCAGCAGTACTGCGGGGGGAGGGGGGGACGAGCAGTTCTTC. Translated: CASSTAGGGGDEQFF.

As regards this clonotype: A junction end diverges from the germline sequence, so it may reflect a read error. V gene TRBV11-3 combines with J gene TRBJ2-2; no clear D gene. Germline values: CDR1 SGHNT, CDR2 YENEEA. The CDR3 totals 17 residues. CDR3 bases: TGTGACAGCAGCTTAGCCCCGACGGGTTCGGGCACCGGGGAGCTGTTTTTT. This encodes CDSSLAPTGSGTGELFF.

This clonotype rates as medium-sized. The V call is TRBV6-1, the J call TRBJ2-1; the D gene is possibly TRBD2 (6 bases). Germline values: CDR1 MNHNS, CDR2 SASEGT. The V end lost 5 bases, the J end lost 0 bases, and 20 bases lay between the germline ends. This CDR3 is built from 18 residues. The CDR3 DNA is TGTGCCAGCAGTTCATCTCAAGGTAGCGGAGGCTCCTACAATGAGCAGTTCTTC. As protein: CASSSSQGSGGSYNEQFF.

This clonotype was detected only a few times. A read error is possible here, since a much larger clone lies one base away. The chain recombines TRBV11-2 with TRBJ2-7, with unresolved D. CDR1 is SGHAT, CDR2 FQNNGV, per germline. The CDR3 loop spans 11 amino acids. The CDR3 nucleotides are TGTGCCAGCAGTATTAGCTACAAGCAGTACTTC. Its translation is CASSISYKQYF.

In DNA, the CDR3 is TGTGCCAGTAGTACGACTAGCGGGAACTACGAGCAGTACTTC. This translates into CASSTTSGNYEQYF. The J gene is TRBJ2-7, the V gene TRBV19, with 11 bases aligning to TRBD2. This CDR3 comprises 14 residues. Germline CDR1 reads LNHDA; CDR2 reads SQIVND (reference sequence). Trimming removed 4 bases from V and 3 bases from J; junction bases left unmatched: 2. Variable domain in full (rest from reference TRBV19 and TRBJ2-7): DGGITQSPKYLFRKEGQNVTLSCEQNLNHDAMYWYRQDPGQGLRLIYYSQIVNDFQKGDIAEGYSVSREKKESFPLTVTSAQKNPTAFYLCASSTTSGNYEQYFGPGTRLTVT.

On this clonotype: A much larger clone differs by one base, so this may be a read error. V usage is TRBV6-1 and J usage is TRBJ1-5, with 8 bases aligning to TRBD1. This CDR3 contains 15 residues. Germline loops: CDR1 MNHNS, CDR2 SASEGT. CDR3 protein: CASSPQGAGNQLQHF. In DNA, the CDR3 is TGTGCCAGCAGTCCCCAGGGGGCAGGCAATCAGCTCCAGCATTTT.

Remarks on this clonotype: A much larger clone lies a single base off, so this may be a read error. The chain joins TRBV24-1 to TRBJ2-3; the D call may be TRBD1 or TRBD2 (5 bases each). The CDR3 is 15 amino acids. CDR1 is KGHDR and CDR2 is SFDVKD in the germline V gene. The CDR3: CATSARGKGTDTKYF. The CDR3 bases are TGTGCCACCTCCGCTCGGGGCAAGGGCACAGATACGAAGTATTTT.

To note about this clonotype: This may arise from a read error, as a much more abundant clone is one base away. The chain uses TRBV30 and TRBJ1-5, with 9 positions matching TRBD1. There are 15 residues in the CDR3. Germline loops: CDR1 GTSNPN, CDR2 SVGIG (reference sequence). CDR3 residues: CAWRSQGATNQPQNF. The DNA of the CDR3 is TGTGCCTGGAGATCACAGGGGGCCACCAATCAGCCCCAGAATTTT.

This clonotype was found once. Given a much more abundant clone one base away, this may be a read error. V is TRBV12-3 or TRBV12-4 and J is TRBJ1-3, with unresolved D. The V and J ends lost 0 bases and 6 bases respectively, with 15 bases between them. The CDR3 extends over 16 amino acids. Here the CDR3 reads CASSLALLVTVNTIYF. In DNA form, the CDR3 reads TGTGCCAGCAGTTTAGCGCTTCTGGTTACTGTAAACACCATATATTTT.

This clonotype was seen repeatedly, ten times or more. The chain has TRBV12-3 or TRBV12-4 and TRBJ2-5; the D gene is possibly TRBD1 (5 bases). This CDR3 comprises 14 residues. The ends were cut back, 2 bases at V and 5 bases at J, with 12 bases in the middle. This chain's CDR3 is CASSLRGLGETQYF. The CDR3 nucleotides read TGTGCCAGCAGTTTAAGGGGTCTTGGCGAGACCCAGTACTTC.